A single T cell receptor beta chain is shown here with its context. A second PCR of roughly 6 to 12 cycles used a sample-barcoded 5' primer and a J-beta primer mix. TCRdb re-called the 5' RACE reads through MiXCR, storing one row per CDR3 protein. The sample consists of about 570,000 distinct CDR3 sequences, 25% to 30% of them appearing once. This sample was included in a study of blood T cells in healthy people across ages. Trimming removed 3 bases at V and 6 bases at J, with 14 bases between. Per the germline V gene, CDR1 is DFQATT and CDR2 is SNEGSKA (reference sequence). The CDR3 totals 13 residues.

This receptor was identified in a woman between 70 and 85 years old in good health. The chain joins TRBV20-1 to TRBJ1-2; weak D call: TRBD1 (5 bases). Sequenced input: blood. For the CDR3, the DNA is TGCAGTGCTAGGGGCGGGGGGGGAGATGGCTACACCTTC. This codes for CSARGGGGDGYTF.